The rows below give T cell receptor beta chains drawn from one sample of a study of OX40 agonist ivuxolimab in advanced cancers. The assay was immunoSEQ multiplex PCR, and TCRdb's table has in-frame clones only and misses some. Counted here are about 35,000 clones, 65% to 85% occurring once; the ten biggest clones make up 20% to 30%. The specimen comprised CD4+ or CD8+ T cells sorted from blood, sampled in a trial of the OX40 agonist ivuxolimab. These receptors were collected from an adult with an advanced solid tumor such as melanoma, head and neck, liver or kidney cancer. Both conserved end residues are part of each CDR3. The D gene is left open where the match is weak. Only part of the rows carry a size: once, few, many, or a class if the clone is expanded.

CDR3,DNA,V,J,size,D
CASSLDGAGQSYEQYF,TGCGCCAGCAGCTTGGATGGGGCGGGCCAGTCCTACGAGCAGTACTTC,TRBV5-1,TRBJ2-7,few,-
CASSLGGAAELFF,TGTGCCAGCAGCTTAGGGGGGGCGGCGGAGCTGTTTTTT,TRBV7-6,TRBJ2-2,-,-
CASSSGGEQFF,TGTGCCAGCAGTTCCGGCGGGGAGCAGTTCTTC,TRBV5-4,TRBJ2-1,-,-
CASSIYSGNIQYF,TGTGCCAGTAGTATCTACAGCGGAAACATTCAGTACTTC,TRBV19,TRBJ2-4,-,-
CASSPVRDSSYNSPLHF,TGTGCCAGCAGCCCGGTCCGGGACAGCTCCTATAATTCACCCCTCCACTTT,TRBV7-8,TRBJ1-6,-,TRBD1
CASSSTGALHGYTF,TGTGCCAGTAGCTCTACGGGGGCCCTGCATGGCTACACCTTC,TRBV19,TRBJ1-2,-,-
CASSQDISGPGNTIYF,TGCGCCAGCAGCCAAGATATATCGGGGCCTGGAAACACCATATATTTT,TRBV4-3,TRBJ1-3,-,-
CASSSSATGELFF,TGCGCCAGCAGCTCTTCGGCAACCGGGGAGCTGTTTTTT,TRBV5-1,TRBJ2-2,-,-
CASSPGTGIYEQYF,TGTGCCAGCAGCCCCGGGACAGGGATCTACGAGCAGTACTTC,TRBV5-6,TRBJ2-7,-,TRBD1
CASSQLGGIWAQYF,TGTGCCAGCAGCCAACTCGGGGGGATTTGGGCCCAGTACTTC,TRBV14,TRBJ2-5,-,TRBD2
CASSPTGNTIYF,TGCGCCAGCAGTCCGACTGGAAACACCATATATTTT,TRBV5-1,TRBJ1-3,-,-
CASSPGRNTQYF,TGTGCCAGCAGCCCCGGACGGAATACGCAGTATTTT,TRBV13,TRBJ2-3,few,-
CASSVVPEYGYTF,TGTGCCAGCAGCGTAGTGCCCGAATATGGCTACACCTTC,TRBV9,TRBJ1-2,-,-
CASSPGPLYEQYF,TGTGCCAGCAGCCCCGGGCCCCTCTACGAGCAGTACTTC,TRBV11-2,TRBJ2-7,-,-
CATLAGNSYEQYF,TGTGCCACCTTAGCGGGAAACTCCTACGAGCAGTACTTC,TRBV27,TRBJ2-7,-,TRBD2
CASSQELPYEAFF,TGCGCCAGCAGCCAAGAACTGCCTTATGAAGCTTTCTTT,TRBV4-1,TRBJ1-1,-,-
CARSLIRSIRSSYNEQFF,TGTGCCAGAAGCTTAATTAGGAGCATCCGGAGCTCCTACAATGAGCAGTTCTTC,TRBV5-3,TRBJ2-1,-,-
CASSSAKEDTGELFF,TGTGCCAGCAGCTCGGCTAAGGAGGACACCGGGGAGCTGTTTTTT,TRBV11-3,TRBJ2-2,-,-
CASSVGDYEQYF,TGTGCCAGCAGTGTCGGGGACTACGAGCAGTACTTC,TRBV6-1,TRBJ2-7,-,-
CASSQERTGGNEQFF,TGCGCCAGCAGCCAAGAACGGACAGGGGGGAATGAGCAGTTCTTC,TRBV4-3,TRBJ2-1,-,TRBD1
CASRVDRGTEAFF,TGTGCCAGTAGGGTGGACAGGGGCACTGAAGCTTTCTTT,TRBV19,TRBJ1-1,-,TRBD1
CASSESPSNYGYTF,TGTGCCAGCAGTGAGTCCCCCAGTAACTATGGCTACACCTTC,TRBV25-1,TRBJ1-2,-,-